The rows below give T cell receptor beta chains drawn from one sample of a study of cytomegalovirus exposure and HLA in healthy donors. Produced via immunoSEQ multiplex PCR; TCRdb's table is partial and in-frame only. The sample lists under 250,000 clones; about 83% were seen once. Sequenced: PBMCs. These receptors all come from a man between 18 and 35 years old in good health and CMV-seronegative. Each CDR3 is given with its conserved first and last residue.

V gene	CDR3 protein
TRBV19	CASSIAGAGELFF
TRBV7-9	CASSLGETTEQYF
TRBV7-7	CASSQRRDTEAFF
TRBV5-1	CASHLRQTLHYSSTDTQYF
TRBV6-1	CASSSTGDYQPQHF
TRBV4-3	CASSHTGFGANVLTF
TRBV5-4	CASSGTGGNYGYTF
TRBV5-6	CASSLTGNTHSPLHF
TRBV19	CASSGTGIGKDGYTF
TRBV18	CASSPSVEKLFF
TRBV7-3	CASSSSGGDYNEQFF
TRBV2	CASSESLSNEQFF
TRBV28	CASSLPGTGGVEQYF
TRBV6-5	CASSIGTGGNQPQHF